These 17 T cell receptor beta chains came from one sample sequenced in a study of blood T cells in healthy people across ages. The authors ran a second PCR of roughly 6 to 11 cycles using a sample-barcoded 5' primer and a J-beta primer mix. TCRdb independently ran MiXCR on the 5' RACE reads; one entry per CDR3 protein. In the table there are 1.5 million to 2 million distinct CDR3 sequences, less than 50% of which are singletons. The sample taken for sequencing was blood. The receptors come from a middle-aged woman in good health.

This clonotype was seen a handful of times. This chain uses TRBV4-2 with TRBJ2-1; no clear D gene. The DNA end favors TRBJ2-7, so the J call may be wrong. The CDR3 extends over 17 amino acids. Germline CDR1 is LGHNA and CDR2 is YNFKEQ. The CDR3 sequence is CASSQDLGSRSYNEQYF. The CDR3 DNA sequence: TGTGCCAGCAGCCAAGATTTGGGTTCGCGCTCCTACAATGAGCAGTACTTC.

The rearrangement links TRBV5-4 to TRBJ2-1; D gene ambiguous. CDR3 length equals 14 residues. Germline V gives CDR1 SGHNT, CDR2 YYREEE (reference sequence). V was pared by 1 base and J by 6 bases, with 11 bases between. CDR3 coding DNA: TGTGCCAGCAGCTTGCCCCCCGCCGGCAATGAGCAGTTCTTC. It specifies CASSLPPAGNEQFF.

The V and J genes are TRBV9 and TRBJ2-4; D possibly corresponds to TRBD2 (6 bases). The CDR3 spans 17 residues. Between the trimmed V and J ends, which lost 0 bases and 0 bases, there was a span of 13 bases. Germline V gives CDR1 SGDLS, CDR2 YYNGEE. The CDR3 here is CASSVEERGIAKNIQYF. The CDR3 DNA is TGTGCCAGCAGCGTAGAGGAACGGGGGATAGCCAAAAACATTCAGTACTTC.

V is TRBV20-1 and J is TRBJ2-7, with D perhaps being TRBD1 or TRBD2 (5 bases each). Per the germline V gene, CDR1 is DFQATT and CDR2 is SNEGSKA (reference sequence). V lost 6 bases, J lost 3 bases, and 12 bases lay in between. This CDR3 spans 12 amino acids. The CDR3 reads CSASEGIYEQYF. The CDR3 DNA reads TGCAGTGCCTCCGAGGGGATCTACGAGCAGTACTTC.

CDR3 protein: CASFWGVEAFF. The CDR3 DNA sequence: TGTGCCAGCTTCTGGGGGGTTGAAGCTTTCTTT. The V call is TRBV6-2 or TRBV6-3, the J call TRBJ1-1, with D possibly TRBD1 on 5 matching bases. Trimming stripped 8 bases from V and 7 bases from J, with 11 bases between. The germline V gene has CDR1 MNHEY and CDR2 SVGEGT. The CDR3 spans 11 residues.

The gene calls are TRBV12-3 or TRBV12-4 and TRBJ2-5; 13 nucleotides match TRBD2. Trimming removed 5 bases from V and 2 bases from J; junction bases left unmatched: 14. The CDR3 contains 19 residues. This CDR3 reads CASSERSSRTSGGQETQYF. The CDR3 DNA sequence: TGTGCCAGCAGTGAACGCAGCAGCCGGACTAGCGGGGGTCAAGAGACCCAGTACTTC.

This clonotype has more than one count but fewer than ten. The chain carries TRBV27 and TRBJ2-1; D is unresolved. The CDR3 spans 14 residues. Deletions cut 6 bases from V and 8 bases from J, with 17 bases between. Germline CDR1 reads MNHEY; CDR2 reads SMNVEV (reference sequence). CDR3 sequence: CASSFKTWNDEQFF. The CDR3, as DNA: TGTGCCAGCAGCTTTAAGACGTGGAACGATGAGCAGTTCTTC.

The chain employs TRBV2 and TRBJ2-3, with D perhaps matching TRBD1 (6 bases). The CDR3 has 15 residues. V lost 4 bases, J lost 0 bases, and 11 bases lay in between. Germline CDR1 reads SNHLY; CDR2 reads FYNNEI. The CDR3 here is CASSGLGASTDTQYF. The CDR3 nucleotides are TGTGCCAGCAGTGGTTTGGGGGCTAGCACAGATACGCAGTATTTT.

This chain joins TRBV7-2 and TRBJ1-2; D not certain. The CDR3 is 13 residues long. Trimming stripped 1 base from V and 8 bases from J, with 11 bases between. Germline CDR1 and CDR2: SGHTA and FQGNSA. This CDR3 reads CASSLEQLTGYTF. CDR3 nucleotides: TGTGCCAGCAGCTTAGAACAGTTAACGGGCTACACCTTC.

This chain connects TRBV20-1 to TRBJ1-1; D is unclear. Germline V lookup: CDR1 DFQATT, CDR2 SNEGSKA (reference sequence). Trimming took 0 bases from V and 4 from J, leaving 9 bases between them. The CDR3 spans 13 residues. The CDR3 coding sequence is TGCAGTGCTAGAGATATTAGGGCCACTGAAGCTTTCTTT. The encoded protein is CSARDIRATEAFF.

As regards this clonotype: An end of the junction differs from the germline gene, which may be a read error. Written as DNA, the CDR3 is TGTGCCAGCAGTTACCCGTTCCGTGGGGCCAAAGTCCTGACTTTC. Its translation: CASSYPFRGAKVLTF. This sequence joins TRBV6-2 or TRBV6-3 and TRBJ2-6, with D maybe TRBD1 (5 bases). Per germline, CDR1 MNHEY and CDR2 SVGEGT. The CDR3 is 15 amino acids.

This clonotype was found a few times. V usage is TRBV7-2 and J usage is TRBJ2-7; 9 bases agree with TRBD1. Trimming at V came to 2 bases and at J to 3 bases, leaving 5 bases not matched to a gene. CDR1 and CDR2 (germline): SGHTA, FQGNSA. The length of the CDR3 is 15 residues. DNA for the CDR3: TGTGCCAGCAGCTTAATGGGGACAGGGAACTACGAGCAGTACTTC. Its protein is CASSLMGTGNYEQYF. The variable domain in full, completed from reference TRBV7-2 and TRBJ2-7, reads GAGVSQSPSNKVTEKGKDVELRCDPISGHTALYWYRQSLGQGLEFLIYFQGNSAPDKSGLPSDRFSAERTGGSVSTLTIQRTQQEDSAVYLCASSLMGTGNYEQYFGPGTRLTVT.

The rearrangement joins TRBV6-2 or TRBV6-3 to TRBJ2-7, with D uncertain. The CDR3 is 14 residues long. The germline V gene encodes CDR1 MNHEY and CDR2 SVGEGT. Trimming took 0 bases from V and 2 from J, leaving 8 bases between them. In DNA, the CDR3 is TGTGCCAGCAGTTACTCCAGCGCCGCCTACGAGCAGTACTTC. Protein product: CASSYSSAAYEQYF.

The CDR3 spells CASSETSGGTDTQYF. The CDR3 DNA follows: TGTGCCAGCAGTGAGACTAGCGGGGGAACAGATACGCAGTATTTT. The chain combines TRBV12-3 or TRBV12-4 with TRBJ2-3; 12 bases line up with TRBD2. This CDR3 is built from 15 residues. V trimming: 5 bases; J trimming: 3 bases; junction bases outside the gene matches: 3.

V and J are TRBV12-3 or TRBV12-4 and TRBJ1-1, with 8 bases identical to TRBD1. J gave up 4 bases and V 3 bases, and 10 bases lay outside the gene matches. The CDR3 is 16 residues long. CDR3 sequence: CASSFPEDRAGTEAFF. CDR3 in DNA: TGTGCCAGCAGTTTTCCCGAGGACAGGGCGGGCACTGAAGCTTTCTTT.

The CDR3 nucleotides read TGCAGTGCTAGAGAAAGGCATAGGGGGAGCAATGAGCAGTACTTC. It yields the protein CSARERHRGSNEQYF. The rearrangement uses TRBV20-1 and TRBJ2-5; tentatively, D is TRBD1 (6 bases). V lost 0 bases and J lost 11, with 22 bases in between. CDR3 length: 15 amino acids. Per the germline V gene, CDR1 is DFQATT and CDR2 is SNEGSKA (reference sequence).

This clonotype occurred a few times. The chain recombines TRBV27 with TRBJ2-7; D gene unclear. Per germline, CDR1 MNHEY and CDR2 SMNVEV (reference sequence). Trimming cost V 2 bases and J 0 bases, with 8 bases left between them. CDR3 length: 14 amino acids. The CDR3 nucleotides are TGTGCCAGCAGTTTACAGCAGAGCTCCTACGAGCAGTACTTC. It translates to CASSLQQSSYEQYF.